The present T cell receptor beta chain was sequenced within a study of shared clonotypes between healthy human individuals. V was clipped by 3 bases and J by 4 bases, with 12 bases between them. The CDR3 is 14 amino acids. Germline V gives CDR1 LNHDA, CDR2 SQIVND (reference sequence). Some clones are missing from TCRdb's copy, which holds only in-frame ones; the method was immunoSEQ multiplex PCR. The sample holds 2 million to 2.5 million clones, 85% to 95% seen once. This sequence joins TRBV19 and TRBJ1-1; TRBD1 is a possible D gene (5 bases). The specimen sequenced was naive CD4+ T cells sorted from blood. Subset given: CD45RA+ positively selected. The TCR comes from a man between 18 and 29 years old in good health. DNA of the CDR3: TGTGCCAGTAGTATGGGGCAGGTGGTCACTGAAGCTTTCTTT. This sequence encodes CASSMGQVVTEAFF.